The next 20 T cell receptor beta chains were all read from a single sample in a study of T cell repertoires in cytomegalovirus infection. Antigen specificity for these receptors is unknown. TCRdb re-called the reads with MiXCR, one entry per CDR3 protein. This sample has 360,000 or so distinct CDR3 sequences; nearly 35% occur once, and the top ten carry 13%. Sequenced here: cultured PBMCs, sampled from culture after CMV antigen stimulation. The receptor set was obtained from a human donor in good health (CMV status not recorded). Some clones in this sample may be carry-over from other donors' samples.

This CDR3 is CASSLRDPGGEQFF. The CDR3 region has the DNA TGCGCCAGCAGCCTACGGGACCCAGGGGGGGAGCAGTTCTTC. V and J are TRBV5-1 and TRBJ2-1; D is perhaps TRBD1 (7 bases). The CDR3 loop spans 14 amino acids. V lost 4 bases to trimming and J lost 10 bases, with 18 bases between them. Germline CDR1 SGHRS, CDR2 YFSETQ.

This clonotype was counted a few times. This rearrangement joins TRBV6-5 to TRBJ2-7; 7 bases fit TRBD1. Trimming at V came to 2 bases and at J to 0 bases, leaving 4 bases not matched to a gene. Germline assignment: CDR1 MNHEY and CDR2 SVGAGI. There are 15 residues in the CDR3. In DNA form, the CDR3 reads TGTGCCAGCAGTTACAGGGGGCTGAGCTCCTACGAGCAGTACTTC. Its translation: CASSYRGLSSYEQYF.

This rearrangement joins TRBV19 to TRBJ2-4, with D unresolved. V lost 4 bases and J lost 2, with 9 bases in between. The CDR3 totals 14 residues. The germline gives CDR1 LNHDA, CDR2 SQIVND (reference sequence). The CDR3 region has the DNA TGTGCCAGTAGTAGTCAGGAGTCCAAAAACATTCAGTACTTC. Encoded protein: CASSSQESKNIQYF.

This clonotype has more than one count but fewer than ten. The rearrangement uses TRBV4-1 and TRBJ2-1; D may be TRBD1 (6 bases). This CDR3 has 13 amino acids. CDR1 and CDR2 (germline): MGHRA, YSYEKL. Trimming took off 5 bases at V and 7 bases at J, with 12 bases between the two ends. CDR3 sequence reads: CASSSRGVNEQFF. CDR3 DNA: TGCGCCAGCAGCTCCAGGGGTGTGAATGAGCAGTTCTTC.

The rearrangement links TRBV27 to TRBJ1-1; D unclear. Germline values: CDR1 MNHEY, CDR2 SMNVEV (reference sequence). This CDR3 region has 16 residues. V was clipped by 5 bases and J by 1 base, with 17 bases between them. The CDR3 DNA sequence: TGTGCCAGCAGTCCCAGATCCATTAATTCGAACACTGAAGCTTTCTTT. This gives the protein CASSPRSINSNTEAFF.

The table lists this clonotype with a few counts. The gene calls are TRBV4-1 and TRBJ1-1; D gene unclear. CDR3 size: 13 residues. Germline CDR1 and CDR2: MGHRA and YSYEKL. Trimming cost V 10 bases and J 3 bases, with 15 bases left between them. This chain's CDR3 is CATSPGIHTEAFF. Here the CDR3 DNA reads TGCGCCACCTCTCCCGGGATCCACACTGAAGCTTTCTTT.

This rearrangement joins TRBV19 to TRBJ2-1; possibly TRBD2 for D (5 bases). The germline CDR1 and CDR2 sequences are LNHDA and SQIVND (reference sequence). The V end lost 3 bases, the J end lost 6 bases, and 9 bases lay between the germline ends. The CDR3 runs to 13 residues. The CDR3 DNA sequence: TGTGCCAGTAGTATTCCCCGGGGCAATGAGCAGTTCTTC. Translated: CASSIPRGNEQFF.

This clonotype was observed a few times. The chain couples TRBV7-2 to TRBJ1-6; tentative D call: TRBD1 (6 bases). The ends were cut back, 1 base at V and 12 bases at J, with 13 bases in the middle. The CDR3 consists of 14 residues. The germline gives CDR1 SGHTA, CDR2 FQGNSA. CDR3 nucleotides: TGTGCCAGCAGCTTAGACGCCAACAGGGTACCCCTCCACTTT. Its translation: CASSLDANRVPLHF.

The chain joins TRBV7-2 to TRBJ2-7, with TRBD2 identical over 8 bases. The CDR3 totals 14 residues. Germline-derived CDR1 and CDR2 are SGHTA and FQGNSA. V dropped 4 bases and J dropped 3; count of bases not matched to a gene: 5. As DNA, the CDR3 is TGTGCCAGCAGCTCCCGGGAGGGCGGCTACGAGCAGTACGTC. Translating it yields CASSSREGGYEQYV.

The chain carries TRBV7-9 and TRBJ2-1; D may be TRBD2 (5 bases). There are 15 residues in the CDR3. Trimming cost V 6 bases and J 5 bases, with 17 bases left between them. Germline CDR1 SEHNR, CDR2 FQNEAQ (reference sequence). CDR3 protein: CASRLLADKNNEQFF. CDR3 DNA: TGTGCCAGCAGACTGCTAGCAGATAAAAACAATGAGCAGTTCTTC.

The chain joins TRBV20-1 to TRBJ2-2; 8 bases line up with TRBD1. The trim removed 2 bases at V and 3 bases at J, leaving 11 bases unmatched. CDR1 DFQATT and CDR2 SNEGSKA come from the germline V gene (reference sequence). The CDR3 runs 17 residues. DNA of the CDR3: TGCAGTGCTAGACTTACGGACAGGGTCCGATACACCGGGGAGCTGTTTTTT. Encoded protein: CSARLTDRVRYTGELFF.

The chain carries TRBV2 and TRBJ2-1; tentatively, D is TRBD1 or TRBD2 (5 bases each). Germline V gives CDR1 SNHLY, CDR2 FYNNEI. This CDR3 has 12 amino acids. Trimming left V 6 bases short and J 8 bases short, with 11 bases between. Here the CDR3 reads CASRLGTYEQFF. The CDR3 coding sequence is TGTGCCAGCAGACTCGGGACCTATGAGCAGTTCTTC. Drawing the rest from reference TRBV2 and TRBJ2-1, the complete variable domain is EPEVTQTPSHQVTQMGQEVILRCVPISNHLYFYWYRQILGQKVEFLVSFYNNEISEKSEIFDDQFSVERPDGSNFTLKIRSTKLEDSAMYFCASRLGTYEQFFGPGTRLTVL.

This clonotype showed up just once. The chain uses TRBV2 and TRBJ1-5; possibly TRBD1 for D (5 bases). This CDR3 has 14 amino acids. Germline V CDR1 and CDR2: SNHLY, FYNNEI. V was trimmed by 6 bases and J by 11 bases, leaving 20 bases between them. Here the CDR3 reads CASSGGGGPTTQHF. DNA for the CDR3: TGTGCCAGCAGCGGGGGGGGGGGACCTACAACCCAGCATTTT.

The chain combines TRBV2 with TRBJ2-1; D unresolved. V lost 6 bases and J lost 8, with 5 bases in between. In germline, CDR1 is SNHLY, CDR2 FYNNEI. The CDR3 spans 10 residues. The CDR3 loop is CASRAYEQFF. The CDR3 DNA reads TGTGCCAGCAGGGCCTATGAGCAGTTCTTC.

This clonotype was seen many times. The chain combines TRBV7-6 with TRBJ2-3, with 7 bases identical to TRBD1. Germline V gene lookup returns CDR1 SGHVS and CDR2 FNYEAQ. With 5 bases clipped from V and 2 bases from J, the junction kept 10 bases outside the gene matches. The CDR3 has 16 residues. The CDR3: CASSQQTGRATDTQYF. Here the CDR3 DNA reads TGTGCCAGCAGCCAACAGACAGGGCGGGCCACAGATACGCAGTATTTT.

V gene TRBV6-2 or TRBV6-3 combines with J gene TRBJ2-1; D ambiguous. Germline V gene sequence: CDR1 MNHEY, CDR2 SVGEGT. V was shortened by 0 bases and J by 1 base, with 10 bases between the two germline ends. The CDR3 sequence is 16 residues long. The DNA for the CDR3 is TGTGCCAGCAGTTACTCGATCACACCGTCCTACAATGAGCAGTTCTTC. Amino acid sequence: CASSYSITPSYNEQFF.

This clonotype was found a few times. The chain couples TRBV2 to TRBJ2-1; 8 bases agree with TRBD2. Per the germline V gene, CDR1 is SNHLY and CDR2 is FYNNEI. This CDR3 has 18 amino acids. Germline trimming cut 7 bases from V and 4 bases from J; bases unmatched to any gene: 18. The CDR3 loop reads CASKGLAGTRGRYNEQFF. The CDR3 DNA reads TGTGCCAGCAAAGGACTAGCAGGGACCCGTGGGAGATACAATGAGCAGTTCTTC.

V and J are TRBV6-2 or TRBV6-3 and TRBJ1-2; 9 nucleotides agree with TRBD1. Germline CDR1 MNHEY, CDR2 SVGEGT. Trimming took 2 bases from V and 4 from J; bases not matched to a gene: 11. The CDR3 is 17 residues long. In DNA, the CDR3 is TGTGCCAGCAGTTACGGGACTTACCGGACAGGGGCCTATGGCTACACCTTC. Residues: CASSYGTYRTGAYGYTF.

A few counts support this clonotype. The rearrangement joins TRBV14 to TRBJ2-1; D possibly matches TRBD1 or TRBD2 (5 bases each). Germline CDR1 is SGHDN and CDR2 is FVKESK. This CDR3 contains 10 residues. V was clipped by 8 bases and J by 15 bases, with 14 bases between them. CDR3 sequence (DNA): TGTGCCAGCGCACCGGGACCGCCGTTCTTC. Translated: CASAPGPPFF.

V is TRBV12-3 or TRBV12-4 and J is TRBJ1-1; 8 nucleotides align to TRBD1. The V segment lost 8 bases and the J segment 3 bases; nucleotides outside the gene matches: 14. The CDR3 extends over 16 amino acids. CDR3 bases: TGTGCCAGCGCTTCGCAGGGGGCGATGCTGTACACTGAAGCTTTCTTT. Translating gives CASASQGAMLYTEAFF.